The 29 T cell receptor beta chains presented below share a single source sample, sequenced in a study of blood T cell repertoires in COVID-19. Some clones are missing from TCRdb's copy, which holds only in-frame ones; the method was immunoSEQ multiplex PCR. The sample has approximately 120,000 clones, roughly four fifths seen once. Specimen: peripheral blood. All receptors derive from a human donor in a cohort sampled during active COVID-19.

This clone came up a few times. The J gene is TRBJ2-1, the V gene TRBV7-9, with 10 bases aligning to TRBD1. CDR1 is SEHNR, CDR2 FQNEAQ, per germline (reference sequence). V lost 1 base, J lost 6 bases, and 9 bases stayed unmatched. The CDR3 sequence is 17 residues long. CDR3 loop: CASSLGDRGHVGNEQFF. In nucleotides, the CDR3 is TGTGCCAGCAGCTTAGGCGACAGGGGGCATGTCGGCAATGAGCAGTTCTTC.

This chain uses TRBV4-1 with TRBJ2-5, with TRBD1 matching over 8 bases. From germline, CDR1 is MGHRA and CDR2 YSYEKL. V gave up 3 bases and J gave up 5 bases; unmatched junction bases: 11. The CDR3 runs 16 residues. The CDR3 here is CASSQAPGGAVETQYF. CDR3 nucleotides: TGCGCCAGCAGCCAGGCCCCAGGGGGCGCCGTGGAGACCCAGTACTTC.

This chain links TRBV6-6 with TRBJ2-3; 7 bases line up with TRBD1. Germline trimming cut 2 bases from V and 2 bases from J; bases unmatched to any gene: 4. Germline values: CDR1 MNHNY, CDR2 SVGAGI (reference sequence). The CDR3 totals 15 residues. The CDR3 DNA is TGTGCCAGCAGTTACGGGGACAGAAACACAGATACGCAGTATTTT. This sequence encodes CASSYGDRNTDTQYF.

This clone showed up just once. The chain couples TRBV19 to TRBJ2-1, with 9 nucleotides matching TRBD1. The length of the CDR3 is 12 residues. V gave up 9 bases and J gave up 7 bases; unmatched junction bases: 4. From germline, CDR1 is LNHDA and CDR2 SQIVND (reference sequence). The CDR3 DNA reads as TGTGCCAGCGGACAGGGGTTGAATGAGCAGTTCTTC. Amino acid sequence: CASGQGLNEQFF.

The chain links TRBV27 to TRBJ1-6, with 7 bases matching TRBD1. The CDR3 runs to 14 residues. Germline lookup yields CDR1 MNHEY and CDR2 SMNVEV (reference sequence). After removal of 6 bases from V and 3 bases from J, the junction contained 2 bases not matched to a gene. DNA for the CDR3: TGTGCCAGCAGCCGGGACAGCTATAATTCACCCCTCCACTTT. Its protein is CASSRDSYNSPLHF.

The V gene is TRBV6-1, the J gene TRBJ1-3; 7 nucleotides agree with TRBD1. The V gene end was trimmed by 2 bases and the J gene end by 7 bases; junction bases not matched to a gene: 5. The CDR3 sequence is 14 residues long. CDR1 is MNHNS and CDR2 is SASEGT in the germline V gene. CDR3 sequence reads: CASSEYRGENTIYF. The DNA for the CDR3 is TGTGCCAGCAGTGAATACAGGGGTGAGAACACCATATATTTT.

The rearrangement joins TRBV7-9 to TRBJ2-7, with 8 positions matching TRBD2. The CDR3 extends over 15 amino acids. The V gene end was trimmed by 1 base and the J gene end by 5 bases; junction bases not matched to a gene: 7. CDR1 is SEHNR, CDR2 FQNEAQ, per germline (reference sequence). The CDR3 is CASSLGGGPLHEQYF. In nucleotides, the CDR3 is TGTGCCAGCAGCTTAGGCGGGGGGCCCTTGCACGAGCAGTACTTC.

This chain links TRBV5-6 with TRBJ2-7; 9 nucleotides line up with TRBD2. This CDR3 spans 15 amino acids. Germline CDR1 SGHDT, CDR2 YYEEEE. V gave up 7 bases and J gave up 3 bases; unmatched junction bases: 11. CDR3 sequence: CASLTTAGGLYEQYF. The CDR3 coding sequence is TGTGCCAGCCTAACTACCGCGGGGGGGCTCTACGAGCAGTACTTC. Full variable domain (rest looked up from reference TRBV5-6 and TRBJ2-7): DAGVTQSPTHLIKTRGQQVTLRCSPKSGHDTVSWYQQALGQGPQFIFQYYEEEERQRGNFPDRFSGHQFPNYSSELNVNALLLGDSALYLCASLTTAGGLYEQYFGPGTRLTVT.

The rearrangement uses TRBV5-1 and TRBJ2-3, with a weak D call TRBD2 (7 bases). Trimming removed 0 bases at V and 2 bases at J, with 16 bases between. The germline CDR1 and CDR2 sequences are SGHRS and YFSETQ. This CDR3 region has 17 residues. Here the CDR3 DNA reads TGCGCCAGCAGCTTGGGCGGGGGCCGGATTAACACAGATACGCAGTATTTT. Residues: CASSLGGGRINTDTQYF.

The rearrangement links TRBV6-6 to TRBJ1-4; TRBD1 matches at 11 bases. The germline V gene has CDR1 MNHNY and CDR2 SVGAGI (reference sequence). Trimming took 0 bases from V and 14 from J; bases not matched to a gene: 5. This CDR3 has 14 residues. The CDR3 spells CASSYSPGQGGLFF. The CDR3 DNA is TGTGCCAGCAGTTACTCGCCGGGACAGGGGGGGCTGTTTTTT.

V usage is TRBV5-4 and J usage is TRBJ2-3, with D possibly being TRBD2 (6 bases). This CDR3 region has 16 residues. Looked up from germline, CDR1 is SGHNT and CDR2 is YYREEE (reference sequence). Trimming took off 4 bases at V and 0 bases at J, with 15 bases between the two ends. The CDR3 bases are TGTGCCAGCAGCAAAGCTAGCGACCTGAGCACAGATACGCAGTATTTT. Protein: CASSKASDLSTDTQYF.

V gene TRBV3-1 (or the pseudogene TRBV3-2) combines with J gene TRBJ2-5; TRBD1 matches 7 bases. Germline loops: CDR1 LGHDT, CDR2 YNNKEL (reference sequence). This CDR3 contains 15 residues. The ends lost 4 bases at V and 1 base at J; junction bases unmatched: 6. Written as DNA, the CDR3 is TGTGCCAGCAGCCCCCCGACAGGGCCCCAAGAGACCCAGTACTTC. This translates into CASSPPTGPQETQYF.

This chain joins TRBV7-8 and TRBJ2-7; weak D call: TRBD2 (5 bases). This CDR3 comprises 11 residues. The germline V gene has CDR1 SGHVS and CDR2 FQNEAQ. V was pared by 4 bases and J by 7 bases, with 8 bases between. CDR3 residues: CASSSPGEQYF. In DNA form, the CDR3 reads TGTGCCAGCAGCTCCCCGGGGGAGCAGTACTTC.

The V call is TRBV18, the J call TRBJ2-2, with D perhaps TRBD1 (5 bases). Germline CDR1 KGHSH, CDR2 LQKENI. V lost 3 bases and J 6 bases, leaving 14 bases between the germline ends. The CDR3 length is 15 residues. The CDR3 sequence is CASSPVTARAGELFF. The CDR3 DNA reads as TGTGCCAGCTCACCTGTCACAGCCAGGGCCGGGGAGCTGTTTTTT.

V gene TRBV3-1 (or the pseudogene TRBV3-2) combines with J gene TRBJ2-1; D may be TRBD2 (6 bases). The CDR3 is made up of 14 amino acids. The V end was cut by 4 bases, the J end by 6 bases, with 13 bases between. Germline V gene sequence: CDR1 LGHDT, CDR2 YNNKEL (reference sequence). The CDR3 coding sequence is TGTGCCAGCAGCCTAAATGGAGGGATCAATGAGCAGTTCTTC. Residues: CASSLNGGINEQFF.

This chain connects TRBV25-1 to TRBJ2-1; maybe TRBD2 (6 bases). The CDR3 has 16 residues. Germline V gives CDR1 MGHDK, CDR2 SYGVNS. V shed 4 bases and J shed 0 bases, with 13 bases lying between them. The chain's CDR3 is CASSGVDYNSYNEQFF. The CDR3 coding sequence is TGTGCCAGCAGTGGGGTGGACTATAACTCCTACAATGAGCAGTTCTTC.

The rearrangement joins TRBV5-4 to TRBJ1-2; D might be TRBD1 (5 bases). Germline V CDR1 and CDR2: SGHNT, YYREEE (reference sequence). This CDR3 has 14 amino acids. The ends were cut back, 0 bases at V and 2 bases at J, with 8 bases in the middle. CDR3 protein: CASSLGGGNYGYTF. Written as DNA, the CDR3 is TGTGCCAGCAGCTTGGGGGGGGGAAACTATGGCTACACCTTC.

The chain links TRBV19 to TRBJ1-2; no firm D call. The CDR3 is 10 amino acids. Deletions cut 9 bases from V and 5 bases from J, with 7 bases between. Germline CDR1 reads LNHDA; CDR2 reads SQIVND (reference sequence). CDR3 bases: TGTGCCAGCTTCGGGTATGGCTACACCTTC. Its protein product is CASFGYGYTF. The complete variable domain, with remaining parts taken from reference TRBV19 and TRBJ1-2, reads DGGITQSPKYLFRKEGQNVTLSCEQNLNHDAMYWYRQDPGQGLRLIYYSQIVNDFQKGDIAEGYSVSREKKESFPLTVTSAQKNPTAFYLCASFGYGYTFGSGTRLTVV.

This chain links TRBV2 with TRBJ1-4; 7 positions agree with TRBD1. The CDR3 covers 16 residues. With V trimmed by 5 bases and J by 8 bases, 14 bases remained unmatched. Per the germline V gene, CDR1 is SNHLY and CDR2 is FYNNEI. CDR3 coding DNA: TGTGCCAGCAGTCGTCCCAGACAGGGTCGAGAAGAAAAACTGTTTTTT. Its protein is CASSRPRQGREEKLFF.

The J gene is TRBJ1-2, the V gene TRBV6-4, with TRBD1 matching over 9 bases. This CDR3 is 14 amino acids long. The germline V gene has CDR1 MRHNA and CDR2 SNTAGT. Trimming removed 5 bases from V and 3 bases from J; junction bases left unmatched: 4. The CDR3 DNA is TGTGCCAGCAGTCCGGGACAGGGACACTATGGCTACACCTTC. Translating it yields CASSPGQGHYGYTF.

The CDR3, as DNA: TGTGCCAGCAGCCCGGATTCAGCGGGGGGCACAGATACGCAGTATTTT. Protein: CASSPDSAGGTDTQYF. V is TRBV5-4 and J is TRBJ2-3; 8 nucleotides line up with TRBD2. Germline CDR1 reads SGHNT; CDR2 reads YYREEE (reference sequence). J gave up 1 base and V 4 bases, and 8 bases lay outside the gene matches. The CDR3 totals 16 residues.

This clone was picked up one time. The chain couples TRBV19 to TRBJ1-1, with 9 bases matching TRBD1. This CDR3 is 13 amino acids long. J gave up 5 bases and V 6 bases, and 4 bases lay outside the gene matches. Looked up from germline, CDR1 is LNHDA and CDR2 is SQIVND (reference sequence). The CDR3 nucleotides read TGTGCCAGTAGGGGACAGGGTGGGACTGAAGCTTTCTTT. Its translation is CASRGQGGTEAFF.

This sequence joins TRBV5-6 and TRBJ1-2, with TRBD1 matching 11 bases. Trimming at V came to 3 bases and at J to 2 bases, leaving 6 bases not matched to a gene. Germline V gives CDR1 SGHDT, CDR2 YYEEEE. The CDR3 extends over 16 amino acids. The CDR3 sequence is CASSYVGTGGNYGYTF. The CDR3 nucleotides read TGTGCCAGCAGCTACGTCGGGACAGGGGGAAACTATGGCTACACCTTC.

The genes are TRBV9 and TRBJ1-1; D ambiguous. The CDR3 spans 15 residues. Trimming took off 0 bases at V and 1 base at J, with 10 bases between the two ends. CDR1 is SGDLS, CDR2 YYNGEE, per germline. CDR3 loop: CASSVEPARNTEAFF. For the CDR3, the DNA is TGTGCCAGCAGCGTAGAACCTGCGCGGAACACTGAAGCTTTCTTT.

CDR3 nucleotides: TGTGCCAGCAGCTCCCCCGGGACTTCTAGCACAGATACGCAGTATTTT. Translation: CASSSPGTSSTDTQYF. The chain uses TRBV13 and TRBJ2-3; tentative D call: TRBD2 (6 bases). This CDR3 is 16 amino acids long. The germline V gene has CDR1 PRHDT and CDR2 FYEKMQ (reference sequence). V was pared by 4 bases and J by 0 bases, with 14 bases between.

V usage is TRBV19 and J usage is TRBJ1-5, with 7 bases identical to TRBD1. Germline trimming cut 7 bases from V and 3 bases from J; bases unmatched to any gene: 3. The CDR3 extends over 13 amino acids. CDR1 is LNHDA, CDR2 SQIVND, per germline (reference sequence). The CDR3 region has the DNA TGTGCCAGTATAGGGGGCTTCAATCAGCCCCAGCATTTT. Translating it yields CASIGGFNQPQHF.

The chain has TRBV6-6 and TRBJ2-3; D gene uncertain. Trimming removed 7 bases at V and 5 bases at J, with 13 bases between. From germline, CDR1 is MNHNY and CDR2 SVGAGI (reference sequence). This CDR3 has 13 amino acids. The CDR3 DNA reads as TGTGCCAGCATTACCAGGTTGGGAGATACGCAGTATTTT. Protein: CASITRLGDTQYF.

The CDR3 loop is CASSSAVNTGELFF. The CDR3 region has the DNA TGTGCCAGCAGCTCAGCGGTGAACACCGGGGAGCTGTTTTTT. This rearrangement joins TRBV6-6 to TRBJ2-2; D might be TRBD2 (5 bases). Germline V gene sequence: CDR1 MNHNY, CDR2 SVGAGI (reference sequence). V was trimmed by 6 bases and J by 1 base, leaving 9 bases between them. The CDR3 consists of 14 residues.

This clone came up a few times. This chain links TRBV2 with TRBJ2-7, with TRBD2 identical over 7 bases. After removal of 4 bases from V and 1 base from J, the junction contained 4 bases not matched to a gene. Germline CDR1 is SNHLY and CDR2 is FYNNEI. This CDR3 has 14 amino acids. CDR3 loop: CASSGAGDSYEQYF. DNA of the CDR3: TGTGCCAGCAGTGGGGCGGGGGATTCCTACGAGCAGTACTTC.